These 15 T cell receptor beta chains came from one sample sequenced in a study of control samples from healthy donors and cancer patients. Profiled with immunoSEQ multiplex PCR; TCRdb holds only in-frame clones, not every one. The profile shows over 100,000 clones, just over 90% of them singletons. Material: blood. These receptors were obtained from a human donor in good health. The donor label of this sample is uncertain.

This chain uses TRBV6-6 with TRBJ1-1; weak D call: TRBD1 (6 bases). The CDR3 loop spans 12 amino acids. CDR1 MNHNY and CDR2 SVGAGI come from the germline V gene (reference sequence). Trimming took 7 bases from V and 6 from J, leaving 12 bases between them. The CDR3 sequence: CASNSGTPEAFF. The CDR3 nucleotides read TGTGCCAGCAACTCCGGGACACCTGAAGCTTTCTTT.

Turning to this clone: This specimen includes other DNA sequences encoding the same CDR3. V gene TRBV12-3 or TRBV12-4 combines with J gene TRBJ1-5; no clear D gene. V was cut by 3 bases and J by 4 bases, with 4 bases left in between. The CDR3 is made up of 12 amino acids. CDR3 nucleotides: TGTGCCAGCAGTTTTGGGAATCAGCCCCAGCATTTT. It specifies CASSFGNQPQHF.

The V call is TRBV20-1, the J call TRBJ1-4, with D unclear. V was clipped by 5 bases and J by 0 bases, with 1 base between them. The CDR3 extends over 11 amino acids. The germline gives CDR1 DFQATT, CDR2 SNEGSKA (reference sequence). This chain's CDR3 is CSAATNEKLFF. CDR3 nucleotide sequence: TGCAGTGCTGCAACTAATGAAAAACTGTTTTTT.

V usage is TRBV10-3 and J usage is TRBJ1-3; 7 bases are a match to TRBD1. This CDR3 spans 16 amino acids. The V gene end was trimmed by 5 bases and the J gene end by 0 bases; junction bases not matched to a gene: 7. Germline loops: CDR1 ENHRY, CDR2 SYGVKD. CDR3 nucleotides: TGTGCCATCAGTTTTCGGACAGGATCCTCTGGAAACACCATATATTTT. Its protein product is CAISFRTGSSGNTIYF.

This sequence joins TRBV20-1 and TRBJ2-1, with 9 nucleotides matching TRBD1. J lost 6 bases, V lost 3 bases, and 9 bases had no gene match. The CDR3 is 15 amino acids. Germline V gives CDR1 DFQATT, CDR2 SNEGSKA (reference sequence). CDR3 sequence: CSASGTGQGTNEQFF. The CDR3 bases are TGCAGTGCTAGTGGGACGGGACAGGGAACCAATGAGCAGTTCTTC.

The chain employs TRBV5-8 and TRBJ2-5; D may be TRBD2 (5 bases). Trimming shortened V by 1 base and J by 1 base, and 11 bases separated the two germline ends. CDR3 length: 15 residues. From germline, CDR1 is SGHTS and CDR2 YDEGEE. CDR3 bases: TGTGCCAGCAGCTTGTTTGCGGCGGGCCAAGAGACCCAGTACTTC. Its translation: CASSLFAAGQETQYF.

DNA of the CDR3: TGTGCCAGCAGCTTGAACACAAATCAGCCCCAGCATTTT. Encoded protein: CASSLNTNQPQHF. The chain is built from TRBV7-2 and TRBJ1-5; D remains ambiguous. The CDR3 totals 13 residues. Germline loops: CDR1 SGHTA, CDR2 FQGNSA. The V end lost 3 bases, the J end lost 4 bases, and 7 bases lay between the germline ends.

This sequence joins TRBV3-1 (or the pseudogene TRBV3-2) and TRBJ2-1; 12 nucleotides match TRBD2. This CDR3 is built from 15 residues. V gave up 5 bases and J gave up 5 bases; unmatched junction bases: 4. The germline CDR1 and CDR2 sequences are LGHDT and YNNKEL (reference sequence). CDR3 region: CASSRTSGEDNEQFF. The CDR3 DNA follows: TGTGCCAGCAGCAGGACTAGCGGGGAAGACAATGAGCAGTTCTTC.

The chain employs TRBV30 and TRBJ1-5, with TRBD1 matching over 7 bases. From germline, CDR1 is GTSNPN and CDR2 SVGIG (reference sequence). Losses at the gene ends were 2 bases for V and 7 bases for J; bases not matched to a gene: 5. The CDR3 is 13 amino acids. The CDR3 is CAWSRQGRQPQHF. CDR3 DNA sequence: TGTGCCTGGAGTAGACAGGGACGGCAGCCCCAGCATTTT.

This chain connects TRBV5-1 to TRBJ2-3; perhaps TRBD1 as D (5 bases). The CDR3 consists of 14 residues. Germline V lookup: CDR1 SGHRS, CDR2 YFSETQ. V lost 4 bases, J lost 0 bases, and 9 bases lay in between. CDR3 sequence: CASSGAASTDTQYF. DNA for the CDR3: TGCGCCAGCAGCGGGGCCGCAAGCACAGATACGCAGTATTTT.

The chain couples TRBV12-3 or TRBV12-4 to TRBJ2-7; D unresolved. V lost 3 bases, J lost 4 bases, and 7 bases lay in between. The CDR3 runs to 12 residues. The DNA of the CDR3 is TGTGCCAGCAGTTTGATCGGTTACGAGCAGTACTTC. This gives the protein CASSLIGYEQYF.

V and J are TRBV10-3 and TRBJ1-5; D not resolved. The V gene lost 0 bases and the J gene lost 0 bases, with 6 bases spanning the gap. The CDR3 sequence is 15 residues long. The V gene's germline CDR1 is ENHRY and CDR2 SYGVKD. In DNA, the CDR3 is TGTGCCATCAGTGAGTCGGGAGATAGCAATCAGCCCCAGCATTTT. Its translation: CAISESGDSNQPQHF.

The table lists this clone with a count of one. The V call is TRBV9, the J call TRBJ1-3; D gene unclear. V was trimmed by 5 bases and J by 0 bases, leaving 12 bases between them. Germline-derived CDR1 and CDR2 are SGDLS and YYNGEE. CDR3 size: 15 residues. The CDR3 spells CASSVTEFSGNTIYF. Written as DNA, the CDR3 is TGTGCCAGCAGTGTCACGGAGTTCTCTGGAAACACCATATATTTT.

The CDR3 DNA sequence: TGTGCCAGCAGCTCTGGACAGGGAACCTACGAGCAGTACTTC. This encodes CASSSGQGTYEQYF. The chain recombines TRBV7-9 with TRBJ2-7; the match to TRBD1 covers 8 bases. V lost 4 bases, J lost 2 bases, and 4 bases stayed unmatched. The CDR3 loop spans 14 amino acids. CDR1 is SEHNR, CDR2 FQNEAQ, per germline (reference sequence).

This chain uses TRBV9 with TRBJ2-3, with D hard to call. Germline CDR1 reads SGDLS; CDR2 reads YYNGEE. V lost 5 bases to trimming and J lost 3 bases, with 10 bases between them. This CDR3 is 13 amino acids long. Here the CDR3 DNA reads TGTGCCAGCAGGGAGACTGAGACAGATACGCAGTATTTT. Protein product: CASRETETDTQYF.